The T cell receptor (beta chain) under discussion was sequenced for a study of blood T cell repertoires in COVID-19. Study-wide context: Sample material is recorded as cDNA or gDNA derived from T cells, B-cell-depleted T cells, or PBMCs.

In the original workflow: Estimation of nucleated cell counts relied on the amplification of reference gene primers. Sequencing used immunoSEQ multiplex PCR; TCRdb keeps in-frame clones, though not all of them. V and J calls and clone size come straight from that table; D and trimming were deduced from the DNA. The sample holds about 12,000 clones, approximately 91% seen once. V was shortened by 3 bases and J by 3 bases, with 3 bases between the two germline ends. CDR1 LGHDT and CDR2 YNNKEL come from the germline V gene (reference sequence). The CDR3 extends over 11 amino acids. This TCR was recovered from a woman aged 70-85 years with active COVID-19. J is TRBJ2-7 and V is TRBV3-1 (or the pseudogene TRBV3-2); D is ambiguous. The material sequenced was peripheral blood. For the CDR3, the DNA is TGTGCCAGCAGCCACAACTACGAGCAGTACTTC. Amino acid sequence: CASSHNYEQYF.